The 22 T cell receptor beta chains listed next were all sequenced from one sample in a study of CD8 T cells in Susac syndrome. Reverse transcription of 0.5 to 1 ug RNA was performed with random hexamers. TCRdb itself ran the immunoSEQ multiplex PCR reads through MiXCR, one entry per CDR3 protein. The profile shows about 70,000 distinct CDR3 sequences, roughly 95% of them singletons. Material for sequencing was CD4+ T cells from PBMCs. The origin of the receptors is a human donor with multiple sclerosis.

The rearrangement joins TRBV5-6 to TRBJ2-4, with D possibly matching TRBD1 (5 bases). CDR1 is SGHDT, CDR2 YYEEEE, per germline. Trimming removed 2 bases at V and 6 bases at J, with 9 bases between. The CDR3 spans 13 residues. The CDR3 loop is CASSLGDRNIQYF. In DNA, the CDR3 is TGTGCCAGCAGCTTAGGAGACAGAAACATTCAGTACTTC. The variable domain in full, with the rest retrieved from reference TRBV5-6 and TRBJ2-4, is DAGVTQSPTHLIKTRGQQVTLRCSPKSGHDTVSWYQQALGQGPQFIFQYYEEEERQRGNFPDRFSGHQFPNYSSELNVNALLLGDSALYLCASSLGDRNIQYFGAGTRLSVL.

The chain uses TRBV14 and TRBJ2-2, with D perhaps TRBD2 (5 bases). Per germline, CDR1 SGHDN and CDR2 FVKESK. With 4 bases removed from V and 6 bases from J, the gap between germline ends came to 9 bases. There are 13 residues in the CDR3. The CDR3 nucleotides read TGTGCCAGCAGCCCTGGGGAGCCCGGGGAGCTGTTTTTT. Protein sequence: CASSPGEPGELFF. The entire variable domain, with the rest obtained from reference TRBV14 and TRBJ2-2, is as follows: EAGVTQFPSHSVIEKGQTVTLRCDPISGHDNLYWYRRVMGKEIKFLLHFVKESKQDESGMPNNRFLAERTGGTYSTLKVQPAELEDSGVYFCASSPGEPGELFFGEGSRLTVL.

This chain uses TRBV29-1 with TRBJ2-6; D gene unclear. The CDR3 covers 12 residues. V was clipped by 6 bases and J by 0 bases, with 3 bases between them. Germline CDR1 reads SQVTM; CDR2 reads ANQGSEA. CDR3 residues: CSVFSGANVLTF. The CDR3 region has the DNA TGCAGCGTCTTCTCTGGGGCCAACGTCCTGACTTTC.

The V gene is TRBV3-1, the J gene TRBJ1-6; D may be TRBD1 (5 bases). Trimming removed 3 bases from V and 8 bases from J, with 5 bases in between. This CDR3 contains 12 residues. In germline, CDR1 is LGHDT, CDR2 YNNKEL (reference sequence). The CDR3 sequence: CASSQGDSPLHF. CDR3 DNA: TGTGCCAGCAGCCAGGGGGATTCACCCCTCCACTTT.

The rearrangement joins TRBV20-1 to TRBJ2-3; perhaps TRBD1 as D (6 bases). The length of the CDR3 is 15 residues. CDR1 is DFQATT, CDR2 SNEGSKA, per germline (reference sequence). Trimming took 6 bases from V and 2 from J, leaving 18 bases between them. As DNA, the CDR3 is TGCAGTGCCCCTTTGGGGCAGGGGCACACAGATACGCAGTATTTT. Its translation: CSAPLGQGHTDTQYF.

This chain uses TRBV3-1 with TRBJ1-4; D call uncertain. Germline loops: CDR1 LGHDT, CDR2 YNNKEL (reference sequence). This CDR3 comprises 15 residues. V dropped 1 base and J dropped 8 bases, with 14 bases sitting between them. Here the CDR3 reads CASSQVTGSKEKLFF. CDR3 DNA sequence: TGTGCCAGCAGCCAAGTAACGGGGAGTAAAGAAAAACTGTTTTTT.

This clonotype has only one observation. The chain couples TRBV7-8 to TRBJ2-5; D gene uncertain. The germline V gene encodes CDR1 SGHVS and CDR2 FQNEAQ. The V gene lost 0 bases and the J gene lost 4 bases, with 9 bases spanning the gap. This CDR3 comprises 14 residues. This CDR3 reads CASSLAAAAETQYF. CDR3 DNA sequence: TGTGCCAGCAGCTTAGCGGCCGCTGCAGAGACCCAGTACTTC.

This chain connects TRBV12-3 or TRBV12-4 to TRBJ2-5; the D is unclear. Trimming took off 3 bases at V and 5 bases at J, with 10 bases between the two ends. This CDR3 is built from 13 residues. CDR3 nucleotides: TGTGCCAGCAGTTTGAGACGGTTGGAGACCCAGTACTTC. It translates to CASSLRRLETQYF.

The chain has TRBV4-1 and TRBJ1-2; 9 nucleotides agree with TRBD1. Germline CDR1 reads MGHRA; CDR2 reads YSYEKL. Trimming removed 1 base from V and 4 bases from J; junction bases left unmatched: 4. The CDR3 has 15 residues. CDR3 region: CASSQARTGAYGYTF. CDR3 DNA sequence: TGCGCCAGCAGCCAAGCCCGGACAGGGGCCTATGGCTACACCTTC.

V usage is TRBV28 and J usage is TRBJ2-7, with TRBD2 matching over 13 bases. Germline assignment: CDR1 MDHEN and CDR2 SYDVKM. J gave up 6 bases and V 6 bases, and 5 bases lay outside the gene matches. This CDR3 spans 14 amino acids. This CDR3 reads CASRTSGGAGEQYF. CDR3 bases: TGTGCCAGCAGAACTAGCGGGGGGGCGGGCGAGCAGTACTTC.

This clonotype was observed a few times. The chain joins TRBV7-9 to TRBJ1-5; D unclear. Per germline, CDR1 SEHNR and CDR2 FQNEAQ (reference sequence). With 6 bases removed from V and 0 bases from J, the gap between germline ends came to 3 bases. The CDR3 spans 12 residues. CDR3 amino acids: CASSFSNQPQHF. CDR3 nucleotide sequence: TGTGCCAGCAGTTTTAGCAATCAGCCCCAGCATTTT. Full variable domain (remainder filled in from reference TRBV7-9 and TRBJ1-5): DTGVSQNPRHKITKRGQNVTFRCDPISEHNRLYWYRQTLGQGPEFLTYFQNEAQLEKSRLLSDRFSAERPKGSFSTLEIQRTEQGDSAMYLCASSFSNQPQHFGDGTRLSIL.

The chain employs TRBV4-1 and TRBJ1-6, with a possible D match to TRBD1 (5 bases). With 4 bases removed from V and 7 bases from J, the gap between germline ends came to 17 bases. Germline CDR1 MGHRA, CDR2 YSYEKL. The CDR3 runs to 16 residues. Here the CDR3 reads CASSPRGRGKNSPLHF. The DNA of the CDR3 is TGCGCCAGCAGCCCTCGGGGGAGGGGTAAGAATTCACCCCTCCACTTT.

V and J are TRBV9 and TRBJ1-1; 9 bases fit TRBD1. The germline CDR1 and CDR2 sequences are SGDLS and YYNGEE. V shed 3 bases and J 2 bases; nucleotides not matched to a gene: 2. There are 14 residues in the CDR3. The CDR3: CASSGGQGNTEAFF. Here the CDR3 DNA reads TGTGCCAGCAGCGGGGGACAGGGAAACACTGAAGCTTTCTTT.

The chain recombines TRBV12-3 or TRBV12-4 with TRBJ2-1; 7 bases line up with TRBD1. This CDR3 region has 17 residues. J gave up 0 bases and V 2 bases, and 7 bases lay outside the gene matches. CDR3 protein: CASSLRTGPSSYNEQFF. The DNA for the CDR3 is TGTGCCAGCAGTTTAAGGACAGGTCCCAGCTCCTACAATGAGCAGTTCTTC.

J is TRBJ2-7 and V is TRBV27, with D maybe TRBD1 (6 bases). V lost 2 bases and J 6 bases, leaving 14 bases between the germline ends. The CDR3 runs to 14 residues. CDR1 is MNHEY, CDR2 SMNVEV, per germline (reference sequence). CDR3 sequence: CASSLRGYLFEQYF. CDR3 nucleotides: TGTGCCAGCAGTTTAAGGGGGTACCTTTTCGAGCAGTACTTC.

The chain is built from TRBV24-1 and TRBJ2-2, with D possibly matching TRBD2 (5 bases). Germline CDR1 and CDR2: KGHDR and SFDVKD. CDR3 length equals 15 residues. The V end was cut by 3 bases, the J end by 1 base, with 8 bases between. CDR3 in DNA: TGTGCCACCAGTGATGCAACTAGGAACACCGGGGAGCTGTTTTTT. This translates into CATSDATRNTGELFF.

The chain couples TRBV9 to TRBJ2-5, with no clear D. Germline V gene lookup returns CDR1 SGDLS and CDR2 YYNGEE. The CDR3 has 14 amino acids. Deletions cut 2 bases from V and 1 base from J, with 9 bases between. The CDR3 spells CASSVNIFQETQYF. The CDR3 DNA is TGTGCCAGCAGCGTCAATATCTTCCAAGAGACCCAGTACTTC.

The chain employs TRBV20-1 and TRBJ2-1; D is perhaps TRBD2 (7 bases). Deletions cut 5 bases from V and 10 bases from J, with 21 bases between. There are 14 residues in the CDR3. Germline lookup yields CDR1 DFQATT and CDR2 SNEGSKA (reference sequence). CDR3 sequence: CSARSGGAWSEQFF. The DNA for the CDR3 is TGCAGTGCTCGGAGTGGGGGGGCCTGGTCCGAGCAGTTCTTC.

V and J are TRBV12-3 or TRBV12-4 and TRBJ2-2; weak D call: TRBD2 (5 bases). Trimming cost V 10 bases and J 6 bases, with 15 bases left between them. This CDR3 has 13 residues. The chain's CDR3 is CATRTGIAGELFF. Written as DNA, the CDR3 is TGTGCCACCCGTACGGGGATCGCCGGGGAGCTGTTTTTT.

The chain uses TRBV12-3 or TRBV12-4 and TRBJ2-1, with no clear D. With 5 bases removed from V and 5 bases from J, the gap between germline ends came to 16 bases. CDR3 length: 15 amino acids. The CDR3 coding sequence is TGTGCCAGCAGTCCCTCCCCAATTCTAAACAATGAGCAGTTCTTC. Protein product: CASSPSPILNNEQFF.

This chain joins TRBV3-1 and TRBJ1-2, with 7 bases that match TRBD1. The ends lost 0 bases at V and 8 bases at J; junction bases unmatched: 6. The germline V gene encodes CDR1 LGHDT and CDR2 YNNKEL (reference sequence). This CDR3 region has 14 residues. CDR3 nucleotide sequence: TGTGCCAGCAGCCAAGAAGACAGGGACTCGGGCTACACCTTC. This gives the protein CASSQEDRDSGYTF.

The chain carries TRBV5-1 and TRBJ2-3, with D maybe TRBD1 (5 bases). Per the germline V gene, CDR1 is SGHRS and CDR2 is YFSETQ. Trimming removed 0 bases at V and 1 base at J, with 12 bases between. The CDR3 is 16 residues long. CDR3 DNA: TGCGCCAGCAGCTTGGCCCAGGGATACGGCACAGATACGCAGTATTTT. It specifies CASSLAQGYGTDTQYF.